Below, one T cell receptor (beta chain) is given with its context. Its specific antigen is unknown. No qualities accompany the bases; no much larger clone lies one base away. The CDR3 regions of human TCRbeta chains were analyzed by immunosequencing. In the authors' own workflow: Repertoire TCRs were matched against a reference library of SARS-CoV-2-specific TCRs generated with the MIRA antigen-specificity platform. Breadth was defined as the fraction of unique TCRs that were SARS-CoV-2-associated, and depth was defined as the fraction of total T cells that were SARS-CoV-2-associated. Using the MIRA data, every spike-specific TCR was mapped to the spike region that the TCR reacted to and assigned to either a CD4 or a CD8 class. Log10-transformed breadth and depth values were compared by one-way ANOVA with Sidak's multiple comparisons tests. TCRdb provides this immuneACCESS table in a form limited to in-frame rearrangements. Some clones are lacking; in checked studies, under half of them reflect an unresolved V gene, and why the rest are absent is not known. That table supplies the V and J calls and clone size; D and trimming were determined from the DNA. The sample includes around 150,000 clones, with more than 90% observed a single time. Together, the top ten hold roughly 5% of the sample.

This entry comes from a study of T cell responses to AZD1222 COVID-19 vaccine (dated by TCRdb to the early 2020s). Background for the entire study: Because spike-specific TCR depth and breadth did not differ between the two schedules, AZD1222 recipients who got a second dose at roughly 4 weeks were pooled with those who got a second dose at roughly 12 weeks. A total of 230 to 250 trial participants underwent TCR sequencing, of whom about 210 had received two doses of AZD1222 and roughly 26 had received two doses of the MenACWY control vaccine. Enrollment into the trials was organized by age into subgroups of 18-55, 56-69 and 70-plus years, and those subgroups contained roughly 150, 30 and 60 TCR-sequenced participants, respectively. Paper-wide results and their limitations: After two AZD1222 doses, spike-specific TCR breadth and depth were significantly higher than at day 0 and than in MenACWY recipients. Conclusions about previously exposed vaccinees are limited because only six or seven AZD1222 recipients were SARS-CoV-2 seropositive at baseline. The whole spike protein was spanned by vaccine-associated CD4 TCRs, and dominant responses were seen in regions 160-218 and 743-854. In the small 56-69-year group, the increase in depth fell short of significance, most likely because of low power. No day 14 peak-response samples were available, so repertoires were characterized only after the peak T cell response. Epitopes outside the regions mutated in the B.1.351 and B.1.1.7 variants were reportedly recognized by nearly half of the unique spike-specific TCRs. Participants were mostly white British, with more females than males. The authors suggested clonal diversity may have been underestimated.

In the germline V gene, CDR1 corresponds to SGHRS and CDR2 to YFSETQ. The V end loses 4 bases and the J end loses 6 bases, and a stretch of 12 bases separates them. The CDR3 numbers 13 residues from cysteine through phenylalanine. Of the read, only the CDR3 DNA is kept; its 39 bases are in frame from base 1. The sample's time point label is to be understood as: baseline before first vaccination. Vaccinee samples came from UK trials COV001 and COV002, including a single-blind randomized controlled phase 2/3 trial of AZD1222 (ChAdOx1 nCoV-19) in healthy adults. Trial participant PBMC samples were collected at day 0 and day 28 after the second dose for TCRbeta chain sequencing.

This TCR was sampled from an adult in good health. The input for sequencing was peripheral blood, taken on day 0 of AZD1222 vaccination. The V and J segments used are TRBV5-1 and TRBJ2-3; the D gene cannot be resolved beyond TRBD1 or TRBD2, each matching 7 bases. In nucleotides, the sequence is TGCGCCAGCAGCCGACAGGGAGGGGATACGCAGTATTTT. Protein translation: CASSRQGGDTQYF.